These T cell receptor beta chains were read from a single sample in a study of beta chain features in type 1 diabetes. The data were produced by immunoSEQ multiplex PCR, yet TCRdb's version contains in-frame clones alone and is incomplete. The repertoire has under 450,000 clones, around 14% of them found once; the top ten carry roughly 0.038%. Sample: naive CD4+ T cells from blood. These TCRs come from a man between 25 and 39 years old in good health. The CDR3 runs from the conserved cysteine through the conserved F or W. D genes are given only for firm matches. The size field is filled for only some rows; it gives once, few, many or a size class.

TRBV9,15,few,TRBD1,TRBJ1-2,CASSSRDRNNYGYTF,TGTGCCAGCAGCTCCCGGGACAGGAACAACTATGGCTACACCTTC
TRBV5-1,18,NA,NA,TRBJ1-6,CASSLANGRSSYNSPLHF,TGCGCCAGCAGCTTGGCAAACGGGAGGAGCTCCTATAATTCACCCCTCCACTTT
TRBV4-3,15,NA,NA,TRBJ2-7,CASSQAGQLTYEQYF,TGCGCCAGCAGCCAAGCCGGGCAGCTAACCTACGAGCAGTACTTC
TRBV18,16,few,NA,TRBJ2-1,CASSPSGKRVQPEQFF,TGTGCCAGCTCACCATCGGGTAAGCGGGTGCAGCCCGAGCAGTTCTTC
TRBV9,14,NA,TRBD1,TRBJ2-1,CASSVGDRGHEQFF,TGTGCCAGCAGCGTAGGGGACAGGGGCCATGAGCAGTTCTTC
TRBV5-1,14,NA,NA,TRBJ2-5,CASSQGLGQETQYF,TGCGCCAGCAGCCAGGGACTCGGACAAGAGACCCAGTACTTC
TRBV19,13,few,NA,TRBJ1-5,CASSIVGNQPQHF,TGTGCCAGTAGTATAGTCGGCAATCAGCCCCAGCATTTT
TRBV13,13,few,TRBD1,TRBJ2-5,CASTRTGQETQYF,TGTGCCAGCACCCGGACAGGGCAAGAGACCCAGTACTTC
TRBV4-2,15,few,TRBD2,TRBJ2-5,CASSPSTSGGETQYF,TGTGCCAGCAGCCCATCGACTAGCGGGGGTGAGACCCAGTACTTC
TRBV30,11,NA,NA,TRBJ1-3,CAWNNGNTIYF,TGTGCCTGGAATAACGGAAACACCATATATTTT
TRBV29-1,12,NA,NA,TRBJ1-1,CSVGSGNSEAFF,TGCAGCGTTGGGTCCGGGAACTCTGAAGCTTTCTTT
TRBV6-6,14,few,TRBD1,TRBJ2-5,CASSYRDREETQYF,TGTGCCAGCAGTTACCGGGACAGGGAAGAGACCCAGTACTTC
TRBV4-3,16,NA,NA,TRBJ2-2,CASSQDTGQNTGELFF,TGCGCCAGCAGCCAAGATACCGGACAAAACACCGGGGAGCTGTTTTTT
TRBV29-1,16,NA,TRBD2,TRBJ2-5,CSVGGLAGVKGETQYF,TGCAGCGTAGGGGGACTAGCGGGAGTTAAGGGAGAGACCCAGTACTTC
TRBV27,16,NA,NA,TRBJ2-2,CASSVITRGYTGELFF,TGTGCCAGCAGTGTAATTACGAGGGGCTACACCGGGGAGCTGTTTTTT
TRBV29-1,12,few,NA,TRBJ1-1,CSTSEPPGEAFF,TGCAGCACCAGTGAACCGCCCGGGGAAGCTTTCTTT